The entry that follows covers one T cell receptor beta chain sequence. Its antigen specificity is not known. The data stem from a study of CXCR3-negative and CXCR3-positive naive CD8 T cells (dated by TCRdb to about 2019). For context, the study as a whole: In total, some 140 million TRB reads were obtained, which works out to roughly 1.5 +/- 0.3 million reads per library. Diversity and physicochemical repertoire analyses were performed on about eleven donors pooled from two independent experiments. For the TRBV-TRBJ cluster analysis, the naive subsets came from 5 or 6 donors, while the memory cells came from 3 donors.

Reading from cysteine to phenylalanine, the CDR3 counts 13 amino acids. DNA for this receptor is not on file. The germline V gene sets CDR1 to MDHEN and CDR2 to SYDVKM. For every CD8+ T cell subset, fewer than 350,000 cells were flow-sorted straight into RLT lysis buffer, and each subset was sorted in triplicate. To keep memory contaminants out, a stringent definition of naive CD8+ T cells was applied: CD45RO-CCR7+CD27+CD95-. Standard density gradient centrifugation was used to isolate peripheral blood mononuclear cells from buffy coats. A FACSAria III was used to flow-sort naive CD8+ T cells into CXCR3-negative and CXCR3-positive populations. Total RNA was extracted from sorted cells with an RNeasy Mini Kit. Sequencing used a NextSeq 550. The Human TCR Profiling Kit (MiLaboratory) was used to prepare UMI-labeled 5' RACE TRB cDNA libraries. The full amount of extracted RNA was used for cDNA synthesis, and the full amount of resulting cDNA was used for PCR amplification. The libraries were made side by side, with each library going through the same number of PCR cycles. The original methods were these. About 53,000 +/- 9,400 unique UMI-labeled TRB cDNA molecules per library were extracted with MIGEC and MiXCR, with at least two reads per UMI required. On average, each library contained about 40,000 +/- 10,000 functional in-frame TRB CDR3 nucleotide clonotypes without stop codons. Diversity metrics, including normalized Shannon-Wiener and Chao1, were computed in VDJtools after downsampling to 5000 UMI-labeled TRB molecules per sample. VDJtools computed clonotype-size-weighted physicochemical properties of the central five CDR3 residues: interaction energy, strength, volume and Kidera factor 4. Each entry corresponds to one CDR3 protein sequence from reads that TCRdb reprocessed, and DNA is not given. These V and J calls originate from TCRdb's pipeline instead of the authors' own analysis. In this sample's table one finds 60,000 to 65,000 distinct CDR3 sequences. The ten largest clonotypes hold about 0.8% of the sample.

General conclusions and limits of the study: Because CXCR3 expression was partially decreased after cryopreservation, freshly isolated PBMCs were used for most assays. Because surface CD5, which is linked to self-reactivity in mice, was comparable between the naive subsets, TCR interaction strength was also inferred from TRB CDR3 physicochemical properties. TRB CDR3s from CXCR3-positive naive cells showed higher hydrophobicity (lower Kidera factor 4), lower energy, and higher strength and volume indices than CXCR3-negative naive cells. Comparably high repertoire diversity was found in both naive subsets, whereas much lower repertoire diversity was found in memory CD8+ T cells. Similar TRBV-TRBJ usage was shown by naive CXCR3-negative and CXCR3-positive cells from the same donor, whereas distinct patterns were shown by memory cells.

The sequenced sample consisted of naive CXCR3+ CD8+ T cells from blood. The sample's cell subset or site, from its label and the paper: CD45RO-CCR7+CD27+CD95- naive CD8+ T cells expressing CXCR3 (TNR3+). The origin of this receptor is a human donor in good health. Some clones in this sample may be carry-over from other donors' samples. This chain is built from TRBV28 and TRBJ1-5. CDR3 reads: CASSTLGNQPQHF.